Listed here are 32 T cell receptor beta chains from one sample, sequenced in a study of blood T cells in healthy people across ages. Through a sample-barcoded 5' primer and a J-beta primer mix, a second PCR was run for about 6 to 12 cycles. In TCRdb, the 5' RACE reads were re-called with MiXCR into one record per CDR3 protein. The table shows roughly 1.6 million distinct CDR3 sequences, with roughly a third occurring only once. Sample: blood. The receptors derive from a woman aged 30 to 39 in good health.

The table lists this clonotype with a few counts. The chain carries TRBV12-3 or TRBV12-4 and TRBJ2-1, with TRBD2 matching 10 bases. Trimming cost V 6 bases and J 5 bases; bases outside gene matches: 7. This CDR3 contains 15 residues. The CDR3 is CASSRTSGDHNEQFF. For the CDR3, the DNA is TGTGCCAGCAGCCGGACTAGCGGAGACCACAATGAGCAGTTCTTC.

J is TRBJ1-1 and V is TRBV3-1; TRBD1 aligns across 9 bases. This CDR3 region has 15 residues. CDR1 and CDR2 from the germline V gene are LGHDT and YNNKEL (reference sequence). Germline trimming cut 5 bases from V and 4 bases from J; bases unmatched to any gene: 8. The CDR3 protein is CASSLGQGVSTEAFF. As DNA, the CDR3 is TGTGCCAGCAGCTTGGGACAGGGTGTGAGCACTGAAGCTTTCTTT. Supplemented by reference TRBV3-1 and TRBJ1-1, the full variable domain reads DTAVSQTPKYLVTQMGNDKSIKCEQNLGHDTMYWYKQDSKKFLKIMFSYNNKELIINETVPNRFSPKSPDKAHLNLHINSLELGDSAVYFCASSLGQGVSTEAFFGQGTRLTVV.

The chain links TRBV7-2 to TRBJ1-2; 7 bases map to TRBD1. The length of the CDR3 is 15 residues. Germline V gene data show CDR1 as SGHTA and CDR2 as FQGNSA. V was clipped by 3 bases and J by 6 bases; unmatched bases: 10. The CDR3 nucleotides read TGTGCCAGCAGCTTTTCCCGGACAGGAGTAAATGGCTACACCTTC. Protein sequence: CASSFSRTGVNGYTF.

This clonotype was detected only a few times. This chain uses TRBV18 with TRBJ2-5, with TRBD1 matching 9 bases. Unmatched junction bases numbered 6, after V lost 5 bases and J lost 5 bases. This CDR3 region has 14 residues. The germline CDR1 and CDR2 sequences are KGHSH and LQKENI. The CDR3 sequence is CASSGQGKEETQYF. The CDR3 DNA is TGTGCCAGCTCAGGACAGGGGAAGGAGGAGACCCAGTACTTC.

In its sample, this clonotype was seen a few times. This sequence joins TRBV7-7 and TRBJ2-1; 15 bases map to TRBD2. The CDR3 loop spans 17 amino acids. J lost 4 bases, V lost 4 bases, and 5 bases had no gene match. Germline loops: CDR1 SSHAT, CDR2 FNYEAQ (reference sequence). CDR3 nucleotide sequence: TGTGCCAGCAGCTCGGGACTAGCGGGAGGTGGGTACAATGAGCAGTTCTTC. Translation: CASSSGLAGGGYNEQFF.

This chain uses TRBV20-1 with TRBJ2-1; D possibly corresponds to TRBD2 (6 bases). Trimming left V 5 bases short and J 0 bases short, with 17 bases between. This CDR3 region has 16 residues. Germline V gives CDR1 DFQATT, CDR2 SNEGSKA (reference sequence). CDR3 protein: CSAVVGTGDSYNEQFF. DNA of the CDR3: TGCAGTGCTGTAGTGGGAACGGGAGACTCCTACAATGAGCAGTTCTTC.

This clonotype was seen more than once but under ten times. The chain combines TRBV12-3 or TRBV12-4 with TRBJ1-2; D may be TRBD1 (6 bases). The CDR3 sequence is 13 residues long. Deletions cut 5 bases from V and 6 bases from J, with 13 bases between. CDR3 DNA: TGTGCCAGCAGTACGACAGGAGCTGATGGCTACACCTTC. Amino acids: CASSTTGADGYTF.

The J gene is TRBJ2-3, the V gene TRBV2; TRBD2 matches at 13 bases. The length of the CDR3 is 22 residues. The V and J ends lost 3 bases and 1 base, in that order; junction bases with no gene match: 19. CDR1 SNHLY and CDR2 FYNNEI come from the germline V gene. CDR3 sequence reads: CASSEGRRLAGGPVKGTDTQYF. DNA for the CDR3: TGTGCCAGCAGTGAGGGAAGGCGACTAGCGGGAGGTCCAGTTAAGGGCACAGATACGCAGTATTTT.

The chain is built from TRBV5-1 and TRBJ2-6; D is ambiguous. Trimming removed 2 bases from V and 4 bases from J, with 7 bases in between. The CDR3 runs 14 residues. Germline CDR1 reads SGHRS; CDR2 reads YFSETQ. CDR3 DNA: TGCGCCAGCAGCTTCCAGTTGGGGGCCAACGTCCTGACTTTC. As protein: CASSFQLGANVLTF. Full variable domain (rest looked up from reference TRBV5-1 and TRBJ2-6): KAGVTQTPRYLIKTRGQQVTLSCSPISGHRSVSWYQQTPGQGLQFLFEYFSETQRNKGNFPGRFSGRQFSNSRSEMNVSTLELGDSALYLCASSFQLGANVLTFGAGSRLTVL.

This clonotype was observed a handful of times. This chain links TRBV12-3 or TRBV12-4 with TRBJ2-5, with a weak D call TRBD2 (7 bases). The CDR3 length is 14 residues. Trimming left V 7 bases short and J 3 bases short, with 15 bases between. Here the CDR3 reads CASKPGGGKETQYF. In DNA, the CDR3 is TGTGCCAGCAAACCTGGCGGGGGCAAAGAGACCCAGTACTTC.

The chain recombines TRBV20-1 with TRBJ2-1, with D perhaps TRBD1 (6 bases). The CDR3 loop spans 14 amino acids. Deletions cut 5 bases from V and 4 bases from J, with 15 bases between. Germline-derived CDR1 and CDR2 are DFQATT and SNEGSKA (reference sequence). The DNA of the CDR3 is TGCAGTGCTCGAGCGCAGGGGATTTACAATGAGCAGTTCTTC. Translating gives CSARAQGIYNEQFF.

This clonotype was observed many times. The rearrangement joins TRBV11-3 to TRBJ2-1, with 8 bases that match TRBD2. The ends lost 0 bases at V and 9 bases at J; junction bases unmatched: 7. The germline gives CDR1 SGHNT, CDR2 YENEEA. The CDR3 length is 15 residues. The CDR3 is CASSLESGLVSEQFF. The CDR3 nucleotides are TGTGCCAGCAGCTTAGAGTCGGGACTAGTCAGTGAGCAGTTCTTC.

V and J are TRBV10-2 and TRBJ2-2, with D unclear. Germline V gene data show CDR1 as WSHSY and CDR2 as SAAADI. The ends were cut back, 6 bases at V and 4 bases at J, with 3 bases in the middle. This CDR3 region has 11 residues. The CDR3 region is CASRATGELFF. CDR3 in DNA: TGCGCCAGCAGAGCCACCGGGGAGCTGTTTTTT.

This clonotype was seen a few times. This chain connects TRBV6-1 to TRBJ2-7; TRBD1 might be the D (6 bases). This CDR3 is built from 13 residues. Per germline, CDR1 MNHNS and CDR2 SASEGT. The CDR3 sequence: CAIRQDSSYEQYF. The CDR3 DNA reads as TGTGCTATCCGACAGGATAGCTCCTACGAGCAGTACTTC.

This clonotype was seen ten or more times. This chain's CDR3 is CASSRVEGSKGHIQYF. The CDR3 DNA reads TGCGCCAGCAGCCGGGTCGAGGGCAGTAAGGGTCACATTCAGTACTTC. The genes are TRBV4-1 and TRBJ2-4, with a possible D match to TRBD2 (5 bases). This CDR3 region has 16 residues. Trimming pared 4 bases from V and 8 bases from J, leaving 21 bases between. Looked up from germline, CDR1 is MGHRA and CDR2 is YSYEKL.

In this sample, this clonotype turned up once. A much larger clone lies one base from this, so it may be a read error. The chain employs TRBV11-2 and TRBJ2-5; 7 bases are a match to TRBD2. The CDR3 is made up of 13 amino acids. The J segment lost 11 bases and the V segment lost 5 bases, leaving 11 bases of the junction unmatched. Germline loops: CDR1 SGHAT, CDR2 FQNNGV. The CDR3 coding sequence is TGTGCCAGCAGCACCTCCGGGACTACTGAGCAGTACTTC. The encoded protein is CASSTSGTTEQYF.

The chain combines TRBV30 with TRBJ1-5, with D possibly being TRBD1 (5 bases). Trimming left V 0 bases short and J 1 base short, with 13 bases between. The CDR3 is 16 residues long. Looked up from germline, CDR1 is GTSNPN and CDR2 is SVGIG (reference sequence). The CDR3 spells CAWSVLGALSNQPQHF. In DNA, the CDR3 is TGTGCCTGGAGTGTACTTGGGGCCCTGAGCAATCAGCCCCAGCATTTT.

The chain is built from TRBV27 and TRBJ1-2; TRBD1 is a possible D gene (5 bases). Germline CDR1 is MNHEY and CDR2 is SMNVEV (reference sequence). V was pared by 4 bases and J by 4 bases, with 10 bases between. This CDR3 has 13 residues. For the CDR3, the DNA is TGTGCCAGCAGTTCAAGAGGGGTCTATGGCTACACCTTC. Its translation is CASSSRGVYGYTF.

In its sample, this clonotype was seen a few times. The chain uses TRBV4-1 and TRBJ1-4; weak D call: TRBD1 (6 bases). The CDR3 covers 18 residues. The V and J ends lost 0 bases and 7 bases respectively, with 21 bases between them. Germline V lookup: CDR1 MGHRA, CDR2 YSYEKL. The CDR3 reads CASSQEAAPGTRSEKLFF. CDR3 coding DNA: TGCGCCAGCAGCCAAGAGGCGGCGCCCGGGACACGGTCTGAAAAACTGTTTTTT.

This clonotype was counted a single time. At one end, the junction sequence differs from germline, possibly due to a read error. The rearrangement joins TRBV6-2 or TRBV6-3 to TRBJ1-4; D not certain. Per germline, CDR1 MNHEY and CDR2 SVGEGT. This CDR3 is built from 13 residues. This chain's CDR3 is CTSSNRPPEKLFF. The CDR3 DNA reads as TGTACCAGCAGTAACCGGCCCCCGGAAAAACTGTTTTTT.

A few counts support this clonotype. The V gene is TRBV6-2 or TRBV6-3, the J gene TRBJ1-6; D unclear. The CDR3 runs to 14 residues. V lost 6 bases and J 6 bases, leaving 12 bases between the germline ends. The germline V gene encodes CDR1 MNHEY and CDR2 SVGEGT. CDR3 sequence reads: CASSRTEANSPLHF. The CDR3, as DNA: TGTGCCAGCAGCCGTACGGAGGCTAATTCACCCCTCCACTTT.

V gene TRBV7-6 combines with J gene TRBJ2-1, with D possibly being TRBD1 or TRBD2 (6 bases each). From germline, CDR1 is SGHVS and CDR2 FNYEAQ. The CDR3 covers 13 residues. V was shortened by 5 bases and J by 12 bases, with 17 bases between the two germline ends. This CDR3 is CASSPLRGERQFF. The DNA for the CDR3 is TGTGCCAGCAGCCCCCTAAGGGGGGAGAGGCAGTTCTTC.

V and J are TRBV5-4 and TRBJ2-5; tentative D call: TRBD1 (6 bases). The V gene lost 8 bases and the J gene lost 5 bases, with 16 bases spanning the gap. The germline V gene has CDR1 SGHNT and CDR2 YYREEE (reference sequence). There are 13 residues in the CDR3. CDR3 in amino acids: CASNRELTETQYF. The CDR3 bases are TGTGCCAGTAACAGGGAGCTAACTGAGACCCAGTACTTC.

V gene TRBV29-1 combines with J gene TRBJ1-2; D may be TRBD1 (6 bases). Germline V gene lookup returns CDR1 SQVTM and CDR2 ANQGSEA. This CDR3 contains 12 residues. V was shortened by 4 bases and J by 2 bases, with 8 bases between the two germline ends. CDR3 in amino acids: CSVGQANYGYTF. CDR3 nucleotide sequence: TGCAGCGTTGGACAGGCCAACTATGGCTACACCTTC.

The table lists this clonotype with many counts. CDR3 region: CASSLSGNGYTF. CDR3 nucleotides: TGTGCCAGCAGCTTATCGGGAAATGGCTACACCTTC. The V and J genes are TRBV7-9 and TRBJ1-2; no clear D. Germline CDR1 reads SEHNR; CDR2 reads FQNEAQ (reference sequence). The CDR3 length is 12 residues. Deletions cut 2 bases from V and 6 bases from J, with 7 bases between.

This clonotype was counted only a few times. The V call is TRBV10-3, the J call TRBJ1-6; D remains ambiguous. Germline V gene lookup returns CDR1 ENHRY and CDR2 SYGVKD. The CDR3 runs 14 residues. Between the trimmed V and J ends, which lost 4 bases and 9 bases, there was a span of 13 bases. In nucleotides, the CDR3 is TGTGCCATCAGTGCAGATCGACCGCCTTCACCCCTCCACTTT. Translating gives CAISADRPPSPLHF.

The chain couples TRBV6-1 to TRBJ1-1, with no clear D. Trimming took off 0 bases at V and 7 bases at J, with 6 bases between the two ends. Germline assignment: CDR1 MNHNS and CDR2 SASEGT. The CDR3 totals 12 residues. The CDR3 nucleotides read TGTGCCAGCAGTGAAGCGCAAGGTGAAGCTTTCTTT. This encodes CASSEAQGEAFF.

This clonotype was seen at least ten times. The chain recombines TRBV29-1 with TRBJ2-7; tentatively, D is TRBD1 (7 bases). The germline gives CDR1 SQVTM, CDR2 ANQGSEA. V gave up 6 bases and J gave up 7 bases, with 19 bases separating them. There are 13 residues in the CDR3. The CDR3 region is CSVRGTAGGEQYF. Written as DNA, the CDR3 is TGCAGCGTGAGGGGGACAGCGGGCGGAGAGCAGTACTTC.

The sample holds a few counts of this clonotype. The chain recombines TRBV20-1 with TRBJ2-7; 9 bases agree with TRBD1. There are 15 residues in the CDR3. Trimming removed 0 bases from V and 1 base from J; junction bases left unmatched: 4. Germline V gene data show CDR1 as DFQATT and CDR2 as SNEGSKA (reference sequence). CDR3 residues: CSARDVGQGSYEQYF. The CDR3 nucleotides are TGCAGTGCTAGAGATGTTGGACAGGGGTCCTACGAGCAGTACTTC.

This clonotype was counted only a few times. The CDR3 region is CASNIPLHPNTEAFF. As DNA, the CDR3 is TGTGCCAGCAACATACCATTACACCCAAACACTGAAGCTTTCTTT. V usage is TRBV7-9 and J usage is TRBJ1-1, with D unclear. The CDR3 extends over 15 amino acids. V was trimmed by 7 bases and J by 2 bases, leaving 17 bases between them. Looked up from germline, CDR1 is SEHNR and CDR2 is FQNEAQ (reference sequence).

The gene calls are TRBV15 and TRBJ2-4; D gene uncertain. Trimming stripped 5 bases from V and 13 bases from J, with 15 bases between. CDR3 length: 12 amino acids. Germline assignment: CDR1 LNHNV and CDR2 YYDKDF (reference sequence). CDR3 DNA: TGTGCCACCAGCGGGCCGACTTTAAAGCAGTACTTC. Amino acid sequence: CATSGPTLKQYF.

This clonotype has more than one count but fewer than ten. V gene TRBV27 combines with J gene TRBJ2-1, with TRBD2 as a possible D gene (5 bases). CDR3 length equals 15 residues. V lost 5 bases and J 0 bases, leaving 11 bases between the germline ends. Germline CDR1 MNHEY, CDR2 SMNVEV (reference sequence). The CDR3 nucleotides are TGTGCCAGCAGTACGACTATGAGCTCCTACAATGAGCAGTTCTTC. This gives the protein CASSTTMSSYNEQFF.